These T cell receptor beta chains were read from a single sample in a study of blood T cell repertoires in COVID-19. The assay was immunoSEQ multiplex PCR, and TCRdb's table has in-frame clones only and misses some. The repertoire holds a few hundred thousand clones, with roughly 92% as singletons. Sequenced input: PBMCs or T cells enriched from blood (not recorded which). These receptor sequences come from a woman between 40 and 50 years old who had been exposed to COVID-19. CDR3s include the opening cysteine and the closing phenylalanine or tryptophan. The order of the fields is V gene, clone size, J gene, CDR3 protein. Not every row has a clone size; where given, it reads once, few, many or a size class.

TRBV6-8	NA	TRBJ2-7	CASGVPYPVPYPAFEQYF
TRBV30	NA	TRBJ1-1	CAWDRGPTEAFF
TRBV19	NA	TRBJ2-1	CASSRKGESYNEQFF
TRBV3-1/TRBV3-2	NA	TRBJ2-3	CASSQALAGGDTQYF
TRBV5-1	NA	TRBJ1-1	CASSQTGESTEAFF
TRBV5-4	NA	TRBJ2-3	CASESRGTDTQYF
TRBV27	NA	TRBJ2-3	CASSGQGNTDTQYF
TRBV7-8	NA	TRBJ2-1	CASSLAYKGGLKYNEQFF
TRBV7-2	NA	TRBJ2-1	CASSLSGGSNEQFF
TRBV28	once	TRBJ2-7	CASRGTGGFYEQYF
TRBV5-4	NA	TRBJ1-1	CASSLRQGNTEAFF
TRBV7-3	NA	TRBJ2-5	CASSPGGSTETQYF
TRBV5-1	NA	TRBJ2-7	CASSLISGTDSYEQYF
TRBV5-1	NA	TRBJ2-7	CASSLTFTSGGTYEQYF
TRBV5-1	NA	TRBJ2-7	CASSLDGVSYEQYF
TRBV2	NA	TRBJ2-2	CASSVGGNTGELFF
TRBV30	NA	TRBJ1-6	CAWSVGGTRNSPLHF
TRBV9	NA	TRBJ2-7	CASSVVDAGGPYEQYF
TRBV30	NA	TRBJ1-3	CAWSNTGNTIYF
TRBV5-1	NA	TRBJ2-5	CASGTAGGQETQYF
TRBV5-1	NA	TRBJ1-4	CASSWGPGGNEKLFF
TRBV2	NA	TRBJ2-2	CASSLGGRDTGELFF
TRBV11-2	once	TRBJ2-7	CASSRDRTPLYEQYF
TRBV30	NA	TRBJ2-7	CAWRRQGGSYEQYF
TRBV25-1	NA	TRBJ1-2	CASNERTSALYGYTF
TRBV5-1	NA	TRBJ2-5	CASSLAVADFQETQYF
TRBV6-6	NA	TRBJ1-3	CASSRTGPTLETIYF
TRBV7-8	NA	TRBJ1-1	CASSLTAGEAFF
TRBV30	NA	TRBJ2-2	CAAGTRRDTGELFF
TRBV10-2	NA	TRBJ1-1	CASSEKKETGMNTEAFF
TRBV30	NA	TRBJ2-3	CAWRRRAADTQYF
TRBV18	NA	TRBJ2-1	CASSQGLAAIGNEQFF
TRBV14	NA	TRBJ1-1	CASSQDGLEGPVNTEAFF
TRBV14	NA	TRBJ1-1	CASSRSTGYTTEAFF
TRBV10-2	NA	TRBJ1-2	CASSGYSGGAIGYTF
TRBV18	NA	TRBJ1-2	CASSPGTGANYGYTF